This T cell receptor beta chain was profiled in a study of OX40 agonist ivuxolimab in advanced cancers. Method: immunoSEQ multiplex PCR; TCRdb's copy keeps in-frame clones and lacks some. The top ten clones hold about 0.82% of a sample with 90,000 to 100,000 clones, about nine tenths of them seen once. The ends lost 4 bases at V and 0 bases at J; junction bases unmatched: 4. This CDR3 contains 15 residues. From germline, CDR1 is SGHRS and CDR2 YFSETQ. Sample: CD4+ or CD8+ T cells sorted from blood, taken in a trial of the OX40 agonist ivuxolimab. The chain is built from TRBV5-1 and TRBJ1-1, with TRBD1 matching over 9 bases. This receptor was identified in an adult with an advanced solid tumor such as melanoma, head and neck, liver or kidney cancer. Here the CDR3 DNA reads TGCGCCAGCAGCCGCGGACAGGGGATGAACACTGAAGCTTTCTTT. This gives the protein CASSRGQGMNTEAFF.